This T cell receptor (beta chain) was observed in a study of Graves' ophthalmopathy and Graves' hyperthyroidism. This clonotype turned up a few times. Its antigen remains unidentified. Study-wide points: Blood also contained most of the expanded thyroid clonotypes above 0.001 frequency.

CDR3 length equals 18 residues. The germline CDR1 and CDR2 sequences are SGHTA and FQGNSA. The ends lost 7 bases at V and 3 bases at J; junction bases unmatched: 14. Uncontrolled infections, pregnancy, lactation or other autoimmune diseases led to patient exclusion. The authors amplified TCR beta CDR3 regions from RNA transcripts. An opening RT-PCR round employed HTBI primers and preceded a second-round multiplex PCR. Via MiXCR, TCRdb re-called the multiplex PCR reads, giving one row per CDR3 protein. The sample shows some 1.1 million distinct CDR3 sequences, 35% to 45% of them seen only once. The sequencing sample was made of peripheral blood or thyroid tissue (not recorded which). This rearrangement joins TRBV7-2 to TRBJ2-6; TRBD1 matches 8 bases. This receptor was identified in an adult man with Graves' hyperthyroidism. CDR3 region: CASILNSGTGFGANVLTF. For the CDR3, the DNA is TGTGCCAGCATCCTCAACTCCGGGACAGGTTTTGGGGCCAACGTCCTGACTTTC.